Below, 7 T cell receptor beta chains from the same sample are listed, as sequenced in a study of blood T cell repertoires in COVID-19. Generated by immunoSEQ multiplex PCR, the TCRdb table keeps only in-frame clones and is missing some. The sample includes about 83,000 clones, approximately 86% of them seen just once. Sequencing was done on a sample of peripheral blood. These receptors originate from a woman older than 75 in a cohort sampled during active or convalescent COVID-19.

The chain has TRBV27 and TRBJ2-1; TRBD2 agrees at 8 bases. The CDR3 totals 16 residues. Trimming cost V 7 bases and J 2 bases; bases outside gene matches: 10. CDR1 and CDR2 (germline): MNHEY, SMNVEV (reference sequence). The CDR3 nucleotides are TGTGCCAGCACCTCGGGAGGGGAGGCCCCCTACAATGAGCAGTTCTTC. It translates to CASTSGGEAPYNEQFF.

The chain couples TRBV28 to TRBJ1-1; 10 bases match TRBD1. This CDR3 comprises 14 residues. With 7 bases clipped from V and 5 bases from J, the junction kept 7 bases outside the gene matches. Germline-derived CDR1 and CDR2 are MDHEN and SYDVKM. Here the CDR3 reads CASTRQGALTEAFF. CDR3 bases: TGTGCCAGCACCCGACAGGGGGCGTTGACTGAAGCTTTCTTT.

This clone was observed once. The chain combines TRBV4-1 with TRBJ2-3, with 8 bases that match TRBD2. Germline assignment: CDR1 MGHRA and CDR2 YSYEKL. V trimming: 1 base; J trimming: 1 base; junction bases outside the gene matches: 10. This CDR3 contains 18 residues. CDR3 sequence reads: CASSQGATGTRGTDTQYF. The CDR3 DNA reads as TGCGCCAGCAGCCAAGGGGCAACCGGGACTAGAGGCACAGATACGCAGTATTTT.

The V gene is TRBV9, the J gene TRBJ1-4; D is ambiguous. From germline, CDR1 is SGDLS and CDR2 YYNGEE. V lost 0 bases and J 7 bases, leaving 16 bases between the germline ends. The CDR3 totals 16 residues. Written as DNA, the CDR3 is TGTGCCAGCAGCGTAGGGAAGGTGGCGGGCGGTGAAAAACTGTTTTTT. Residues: CASSVGKVAGGEKLFF.

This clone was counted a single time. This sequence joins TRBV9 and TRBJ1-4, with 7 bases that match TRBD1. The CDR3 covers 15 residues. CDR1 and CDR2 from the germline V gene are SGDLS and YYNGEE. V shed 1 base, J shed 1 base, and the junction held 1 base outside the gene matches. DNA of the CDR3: TGTGCCAGCAGCGTAAACAGGGGAACTAATGAAAAACTGTTTTTT. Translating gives CASSVNRGTNEKLFF. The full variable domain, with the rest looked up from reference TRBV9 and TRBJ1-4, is DSGVTQTPKHLITATGQRVTLRCSPRSGDLSVYWYQQSLDQGLQFLIQYYNGEERAKGNILERFSAQQFPDLHSELNLSSLELGDSALYFCASSVNRGTNEKLFFGSGTQLSVL.

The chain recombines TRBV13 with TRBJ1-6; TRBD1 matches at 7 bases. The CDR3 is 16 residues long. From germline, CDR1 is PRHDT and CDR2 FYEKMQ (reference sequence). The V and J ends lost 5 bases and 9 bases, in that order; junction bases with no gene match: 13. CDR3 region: CASSQQPGQRLSPLHF. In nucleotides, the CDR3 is TGTGCCAGCAGCCAGCAACCGGGACAGAGGCTTTCACCCCTCCACTTT.

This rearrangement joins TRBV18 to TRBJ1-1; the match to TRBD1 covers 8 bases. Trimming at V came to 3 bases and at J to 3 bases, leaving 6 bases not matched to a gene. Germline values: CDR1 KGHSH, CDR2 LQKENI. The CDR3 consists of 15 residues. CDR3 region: CASSPITGGDTEAFF. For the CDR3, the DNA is TGTGCCAGCTCACCTATAACAGGGGGAGACACTGAAGCTTTCTTT.